The 32 T cell receptor beta chains in this list originate from one sample, sequenced in a study of CXCR3-negative and CXCR3-positive naive CD8 T cells. 5' RACE with UMI labels generated the TRB cDNA libraries. Reanalyzing the 5' RACE reads, TCRdb keeps one entry per CDR3 protein, without DNA. The specimen's table records tens of thousands of distinct CDR3 sequences. The specimen was memory CD8+ T cells from blood. The receptors here all came from a human donor in good health. Some clones in this sample may be carry-over from other donors' samples.

The rearrangement joins TRBV9 to TRBJ2-1; TCRdb outputs TRBD2, but without DNA this stays unchecked. The CDR3 contains 17 residues. Germline V gives CDR1 SGDLS, CDR2 YYNGEE. The chain's CDR3 is CASSPSYRLAPSNEQFF.

This chain links TRBV20-1 with TRBJ2-1; there is no DNA to check the TCRdb D call of TRBD2. The CDR3 is 11 amino acids. The germline V gene encodes CDR1 DFQATT and CDR2 SNEGSKA (reference sequence). The CDR3 reads CSAREEDEQFF.

The chain uses TRBV7-8 and TRBJ2-7; TCRdb's D call, TRBD1, is unchecked because there is no DNA. Germline V gene data show CDR1 as SGHVS and CDR2 as FQNEAQ. CDR3 length: 15 residues. CDR3 protein: CASSLGGLFSYEQYF.

The chain's CDR3 is CASGLKGTSSGNTIYF. V usage is TRBV9 and J usage is TRBJ1-3; lacking DNA, the TRBD1 call made by TCRdb goes unchecked. In germline, CDR1 is SGDLS, CDR2 YYNGEE. CDR3 size: 16 residues. The full variable domain, completed using reference TRBV9 and TRBJ1-3, is DSGVTQTPKHLITATGQRVTLRCSPRSGDLSVYWYQQSLDQGLQFLIQYYNGEERAKGNILERFSAQQFPDLHSELNLSSLELGDSALYFCASGLKGTSSGNTIYFGEGSWLTVV.

V gene TRBV7-6 combines with J gene TRBJ1-1; the D gene TCRdb calls, TRBD1, cannot be checked with no DNA. This CDR3 contains 13 residues. Germline values: CDR1 SGHVS, CDR2 FNYEAQ. The CDR3 spells CASSLDGGTEAFF.

The chain employs TRBV6-4 and TRBJ2-3; TCRdb reports TRBD2, a call that lacks DNA to check it against. CDR3 size: 14 residues. In germline, CDR1 is MRHNA, CDR2 SNTAGT. This chain's CDR3 is CASSSSGGTDTQYF.

The rearrangement uses TRBV6-5 and TRBJ2-5; TCRdb indicates TRBD1, and absent DNA this call remains unverified. The CDR3 is 13 residues long. Germline V CDR1 and CDR2: MNHEY, SVGAGI. The CDR3: CASSYDSQETQYF.

V usage is TRBV7-9 and J usage is TRBJ2-1. The V gene's germline CDR1 is SEHNR and CDR2 FQNEAQ (reference sequence). CDR3 size: 13 residues. CDR3 sequence reads: CASSSSRYSEQFF.

The J gene is TRBJ2-7, the V gene TRBV6-5. Germline V lookup: CDR1 MNHEY, CDR2 SVGAGI. The length of the CDR3 is 13 residues. The CDR3 is CASSYSGSYEQYF.

The V call is TRBV12-3 or TRBV12-4, the J call TRBJ1-5; the TRBD1 assignment by TCRdb is unverifiable without DNA. CDR3 length: 15 amino acids. The CDR3 loop is CASSSSGQGGQPQHF.

This sequence joins TRBV10-3 and TRBJ1-2; without DNA, the TCRdb call of TRBD1 cannot be checked. Germline V gene sequence: CDR1 ENHRY, CDR2 SYGVKD. The CDR3 length is 12 residues. This chain's CDR3 is CASRTDLGGYTF.

The V and J genes are TRBV12-3 or TRBV12-4 and TRBJ2-1; TCRdb's D gene call, TRBD1, goes unchecked for lack of DNA. This CDR3 spans 13 amino acids. The CDR3 sequence is CASSLDRGNEQFF.

This chain uses TRBV7-9 with TRBJ1-1. Per germline, CDR1 SEHNR and CDR2 FQNEAQ (reference sequence). This CDR3 is 14 amino acids long. CDR3 protein: CASSTPTWNTEAFF. Together with reference TRBV7-9 and TRBJ1-1, the CDR3 gives the full variable domain: DTGVSQNPRHKITKRGQNVTFRCDPISEHNRLYWYRQTLGQGPEFLTYFQNEAQLEKSRLLSDRFSAERPKGSFSTLEIQRTEQGDSAMYLCASSTPTWNTEAFFGQGTRLTVV.

This chain uses TRBV28 with TRBJ2-7. This CDR3 contains 14 residues. Per the germline V gene, CDR1 is MDHEN and CDR2 is SYDVKM. The CDR3 reads CASSPYVSSYEQYF.

J is TRBJ2-1 and V is TRBV12-3 or TRBV12-4. CDR3 length: 13 amino acids. The CDR3 sequence: CASRPHGPNEQFF.

The chain combines TRBV2 with TRBJ2-7; TCRdb gives TRBD1 as the D gene, but with no DNA this cannot be confirmed. The CDR3 runs 13 residues. CDR1 is SNHLY, CDR2 FYNNEI, per germline. The CDR3 protein is CARKTENTSEQYF.

The rearrangement uses TRBV20-1 and TRBJ1-1; TCRdb reports TRBD1, a call that lacks DNA to check it against. Germline V gene lookup returns CDR1 DFQATT and CDR2 SNEGSKA (reference sequence). The CDR3 extends over 14 amino acids. CDR3 in amino acids: CSARLAGVVTEAFF.

The chain recombines TRBV29-1 with TRBJ2-7. From germline, CDR1 is SQVTM and CDR2 ANQGSEA. CDR3 length equals 13 residues. The CDR3: CSLPIGSRYEQYF.

This rearrangement joins TRBV3-1 to TRBJ2-2. Germline CDR1 reads LGHDT; CDR2 reads YNNKEL (reference sequence). The CDR3 loop spans 14 amino acids. CDR3 sequence reads: CASSQADLTGELFF.

The chain carries TRBV20-1 and TRBJ2-7; no DNA is available, so the TRBD2 call from TCRdb remains unchecked. The CDR3 has 13 amino acids. In germline, CDR1 is DFQATT, CDR2 SNEGSKA (reference sequence). CDR3 amino acids: CSVETSGTHEQYF.

The chain's CDR3 is CASSIIKGYEQYF. V and J are TRBV19 and TRBJ2-7. This CDR3 is built from 13 residues. Germline V CDR1 and CDR2: LNHDA, SQIVND (reference sequence).

The chain joins TRBV14 to TRBJ2-7; TCRdb's D gene call, TRBD2, goes unchecked for lack of DNA. The CDR3 runs 14 residues. Looked up from germline, CDR1 is SGHDN and CDR2 is FVKESK. CDR3 amino acids: CASSVGTLPYEQYF. Complete variable domain (other parts from reference TRBV14 and TRBJ2-7): EAGVTQFPSHSVIEKGQTVTLRCDPISGHDNLYWYRRVMGKEIKFLLHFVKESKQDESGMPNNRFLAERTGGTYSTLKVQPAELEDSGVYFCASSVGTLPYEQYFGPGTRLTVT.

This chain links TRBV15 with TRBJ1-1; TCRdb indicates TRBD1, and absent DNA this call remains unverified. CDR1 and CDR2 (germline): LNHNV, YYDKDF (reference sequence). CDR3 length equals 13 residues. The CDR3 spells CATQDRRNTEAFF.

The rearrangement links TRBV12-3 or TRBV12-4 to TRBJ2-7; TCRdb indicates TRBD1, and absent DNA this call remains unverified. This CDR3 is built from 13 residues. Here the CDR3 reads CASAPPALYEQYF.

The V gene is TRBV29-1, the J gene TRBJ1-1. There are 13 residues in the CDR3. Germline V gene lookup returns CDR1 SQVTM and CDR2 ANQGSEA. This CDR3 reads CSVEIQKNTEAFF. Full variable domain (rest looked up from reference TRBV29-1 and TRBJ1-1): SAVISQKPSRDICQRGTSLTIQCQVDSQVTMMFWYRQQPGQSLTLIATANQGSEATYESGFVIDKFPISRPNLTFSTLTVSNMSPEDSSIYLCSVEIQKNTEAFFGQGTRLTVV.

The chain joins TRBV7-6 to TRBJ2-2; checking the TCRdb D call of TRBD2 is not possible without DNA. The CDR3 spans 17 residues. The germline V gene encodes CDR1 SGHVS and CDR2 FNYEAQ. CDR3 residues: CASSLGPGTILTGELFF.

The chain uses TRBV7-6 and TRBJ2-7; the TCRdb call, TRBD2, lacks DNA for checking. The CDR3 is 15 amino acids. The V gene's germline CDR1 is SGHVS and CDR2 FNYEAQ. The CDR3 loop is CASSPASGSSYEQYF.

The chain combines TRBV12-3 or TRBV12-4 with TRBJ2-3. The CDR3 is 13 residues long. CDR3 in amino acids: CASSLQKVITQYF.

The chain carries TRBV27 and TRBJ2-1. Germline values: CDR1 MNHEY, CDR2 SMNVEV (reference sequence). The CDR3 is 15 amino acids. This chain's CDR3 is CASSPWLSSYNEQFF.

The CDR3 spells CARTLAGYEQYF. The rearrangement links TRBV12-3 or TRBV12-4 to TRBJ2-7. The CDR3 consists of 12 residues.

This chain links TRBV27 with TRBJ1-1. CDR1 and CDR2 (germline): MNHEY, SMNVEV (reference sequence). The CDR3 has 13 amino acids. CDR3 region: CASSVTGIAEAFF.

J is TRBJ1-2 and V is TRBV20-1. CDR1 is DFQATT, CDR2 SNEGSKA, per germline (reference sequence). This CDR3 comprises 15 residues. CDR3 in amino acids: CSARGIQEDLNGYTF.